This T cell receptor (beta chain) was recorded in a study of patients and donors after allogeneic stem cell transplantation. Looked up from germline, CDR1 is MNHEY and CDR2 is SVGEGT. V was shortened by 6 bases and J by 5 bases, with 16 bases between the two germline ends. The CDR3 extends over 15 amino acids. This clonotype has a handful of counts. MiXCR, applied by TCRdb to the RT-PCR reads, yields one record per CDR3 protein. The top ten clones hold 50% to 75% of a sample with 84,000 or so distinct CDR3 sequences, around 46% of them seen once. This chain links TRBV6-2 or TRBV6-3 with TRBJ1-4, with a tentative D call TRBD1 (5 bases). Sequenced: blood, either unsorted or a sorted T cell fraction (not recorded which). The clonotype originates from a human donor who was either an allogeneic HSCT recipient or a stem cell or donor lymphocyte infusion donor (not recorded which). It is not recorded whose cells these are; they may come from a transplant donor. The CDR3 loop is CASRVPGLPNEKLFF. CDR3 coding DNA: TGTGCCAGCAGAGTCCCGGGACTCCCGAATGAAAAACTGTTTTTT.